This T cell receptor (beta chain) derives from a study of early T cells in non-severe SARS-CoV-2 infection. Study-wide findings and caveats: Clonotype matching in VDJdb favored anti-spike CD8 responses and did not capture private and CD4 specificities.

From the 5' RACE reads, TCRdb called clonotypes with MiXCR, one entry per CDR3 protein. Among fewer than 75,000 distinct CDR3 sequences listed, 18% were seen once. CDR1 and CDR2 from the germline V gene are SGHVS and FNYEAQ. Trimming removed 4 bases from V and 6 bases from J; junction bases left unmatched: 7. This CDR3 is built from 16 residues. Notes on this clonotype: The antigen is not known.

The specimen comprised whole blood, sampled at baseline. This receptor was obtained from an adult who was a healthcare worker with PCR-confirmed SARS-CoV-2 infection or an uninfected control (not recorded which). The chain couples TRBV7-6 to TRBJ1-6; 9 bases are shared with TRBD1. This CDR3 is CASSSDNRGLNSPLHF. Written as DNA, the CDR3 is TGTGCCAGCAGCTCGGATAACAGGGGGCTTAATTCACCCCTCCACTTT. The variable domain in full, with the rest retrieved from reference TRBV7-6 and TRBJ1-6, is GAGVSQSPRYKVTKRGQDVALRCDPISGHVSLYWYRQALGQGPEFLTYFNYEAQQDKSGLPNDRFSAERPEGSISTLTIQRTEQRDSAMYRCASSSDNRGLNSPLHFGNGTRLTVT.